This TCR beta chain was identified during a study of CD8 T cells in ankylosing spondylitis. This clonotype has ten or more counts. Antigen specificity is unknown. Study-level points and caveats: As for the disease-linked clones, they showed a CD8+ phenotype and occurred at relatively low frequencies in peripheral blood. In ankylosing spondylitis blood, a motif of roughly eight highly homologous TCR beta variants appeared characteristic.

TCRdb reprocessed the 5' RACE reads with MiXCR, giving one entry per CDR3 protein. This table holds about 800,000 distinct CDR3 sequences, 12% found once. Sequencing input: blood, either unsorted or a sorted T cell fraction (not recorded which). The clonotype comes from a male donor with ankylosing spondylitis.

CDR3 region: CSAPTSALTDTQYF. CDR3 nucleotides: TGCAGTGCGCCCACTAGCGCCCTCACAGATACGCAGTATTTT. The genes are TRBV20-1 and TRBJ2-3; 7 nucleotides align to TRBD2. The length of the CDR3 is 14 residues. Germline V gives CDR1 DFQATT, CDR2 SNEGSKA (reference sequence). The V segment lost 6 bases and the J segment 2 bases; nucleotides outside the gene matches: 8.